This TCR beta chain was profiled in a study of blood T cell repertoires in COVID-19. Overall study: The United States, Italy and Spain were the sources of the acute and convalescent COVID-19 samples.

In assigning cohorts, the study relied on participant-reported clinical history. Produced via immunoSEQ multiplex PCR; TCRdb's table is partial and in-frame only. The table has 310,000 or so clones, roughly 85% seen once; the top ten hold approximately 6%. The length of the CDR3 is 15 residues. The V gene lost 1 base and the J gene lost 0 bases, with 9 bases spanning the gap. Per the germline V gene, CDR1 is LNHDA and CDR2 is SQIVND (reference sequence). Specimen: PBMCs or T cells enriched from blood (not recorded which). This receptor was identified in a woman under 40 who had recovered from COVID-19. This chain links TRBV19 with TRBJ1-1; weak D call: TRBD1 (5 bases). CDR3 in amino acids: CASSIGKGLNTEAFF. In DNA form, the CDR3 reads TGTGCCAGTAGTATAGGGAAGGGGTTGAACACTGAAGCTTTCTTT.